The next 3 T cell receptor beta chains were all read from a single sample in a study of T cells in Graves' hyperthyroidism and ophthalmopathy. There were TCR beta CDR3 regions amplified from RNA transcripts. Carried out on the TCR CDR3, a first-round RT-PCR used the HTBI primer set. TCRdb independently ran MiXCR on the multiplex PCR reads; one entry per CDR3 protein. This sample has around 690,000 distinct CDR3 sequences; 15% to 20% occur once, and the top ten carry less than 20%. Sequenced input: blood. Receptors originate from a man aged 45 to 65 with Graves' hyperthyroidism.

The chain carries TRBV10-1 and TRBJ1-1; weak D call: TRBD1 (6 bases). Trimming took 5 bases from V and 6 from J, leaving 16 bases between them. The CDR3 sequence is 14 residues long. Germline values: CDR1 WNHNN, CDR2 SYGVQD (reference sequence). The CDR3 loop is CASSSGGRGAEAFF. The CDR3 bases are TGCGCCAGCAGTAGCGGGGGGCGAGGCGCTGAAGCTTTCTTT.

CDR3 bases: TGTGCCAGCAGCCCGCTAACTAGCGGGGTATACAATGAGCAGTTCTTC. Its protein product is CASSPLTSGVYNEQFF. The chain carries TRBV5-8 and TRBJ2-1, with 10 bases identical to TRBD2. The CDR3 is 16 residues long. CDR1 is SGHTS, CDR2 YDEGEE, per germline. The V and J ends lost 4 bases and 4 bases, in that order; junction bases with no gene match: 8.

Concerning this clonotype itself: One end of the junction is discordant with germline, which a read error may explain. V is TRBV14 and J is TRBJ1-1, with D tentatively TRBD1 (5 bases). CDR1 SGHDN and CDR2 FVKESK come from the germline V gene. CDR3 size: 13 residues. The CDR3 region is CATSGAMNTEAFF. In nucleotides, the CDR3 is TGTGCCACCAGCGGGGCGATGAACACTGAAGCTTTCTTT. Complete variable domain (other parts from reference TRBV14 and TRBJ1-1): EAGVTQFPSHSVIEKGQTVTLRCDPISGHDNLYWYRRVMGKEIKFLLHFVKESKQDESGMPNNRFLAERTGGTYSTLKVQPAELEDSGVYFCATSGAMNTEAFFGQGTRLTVV.